Below are 18 T cell receptor beta chains sequenced from a single sample in a study of T-cell memory formation after mild COVID-19. TCRdb re-analysed the 5' RACE reads in MiXCR, keeping a single row per CDR3 protein. The data show around 400,000 distinct CDR3 sequences, approximately 24% seen once. Material: PBMCs or a T cell subset sorted from them (not recorded which). These receptors were obtained from an adult woman who had mild COVID-19 (a few samples of this study predate the infection). Cell type and time point are not known.

This clonotype was observed a handful of times. V is TRBV5-1 and J is TRBJ1-2; D call uncertain. Germline V gene data show CDR1 as SGHRS and CDR2 as YFSETQ. This CDR3 is 14 amino acids long. V dropped 0 bases and J dropped 0 bases, with 6 bases sitting between them. The CDR3 reads CASSLELTNYGYTF. The CDR3 DNA is TGCGCCAGCAGCTTGGAACTGACTAACTATGGCTACACCTTC.

This clonotype was counted at least ten times. The chain is built from TRBV30 and TRBJ1-5; 8 positions match TRBD1. This CDR3 region has 14 residues. Germline CDR1 and CDR2: GTSNPN and SVGIG (reference sequence). The junction had 11 bases not matched to a gene; V was cut back by 5 bases and J by 8 bases. CDR3 nucleotides: TGTGCCTGGGATCGGCAGGGGGCGAGGGAGCCCCAGCATTTT. Translated, it gives CAWDRQGAREPQHF.

This clonotype was seen more than once but under ten times. This sequence joins TRBV5-1 and TRBJ2-5; possibly TRBD1 for D (6 bases). Between the trimmed V and J ends, which lost 2 bases and 2 bases, there was a span of 10 bases. Germline-derived CDR1 and CDR2 are SGHRS and YFSETQ. The length of the CDR3 is 14 residues. The CDR3 here is CASSFQQGQETQYF. CDR3 sequence (DNA): TGCGCCAGCAGCTTTCAACAGGGACAAGAGACCCAGTACTTC.

This clonotype was counted ten times or more. The chain couples TRBV21-1 to TRBJ2-7; the table's D gene call, TRBD1, was not cross checked with the DNA. TRBV21-1 is reported as a pseudogene. CDR3 size: 14 residues. CDR3 sequence reads: CASSPRDRSYEQYF. In nucleotides, the CDR3 is TGTGCCAGCAGCCCCCGGGACAGGAGCTACGAGCAGTACTTC.

The rearrangement links TRBV5-4 to TRBJ1-1; no definite D call. Germline assignment: CDR1 SGHNT and CDR2 YYREEE (reference sequence). V was clipped by 4 bases and J by 8 bases, with 18 bases between them. This CDR3 has 14 residues. The CDR3 nucleotides read TGTGCCAGCAGCCCGGAGGGCATAGGAGGCGAAGCTTTCTTT. Its protein product is CASSPEGIGGEAFF.

CDR3 loop: CASSPRRVDRNSPLHF. Here the CDR3 DNA reads TGTGCCAGCAGCCCGCGCCGGGTTGACAGGAATTCACCCCTCCACTTT. The chain combines TRBV13 with TRBJ1-6; D may be TRBD1 (6 bases). V lost 5 bases and J 7 bases, leaving 18 bases between the germline ends. The CDR3 sequence is 16 residues long. CDR1 and CDR2 (germline): PRHDT, FYEKMQ (reference sequence).

This chain connects TRBV12-5 to TRBJ1-5; D not certain. This CDR3 region has 13 residues. The germline V gene has CDR1 LGHNT and CDR2 FRNRAP. Trimming took off 7 bases at V and 5 bases at J, with 12 bases between the two ends. The CDR3 loop reads CASVRSADQPQHF. The CDR3 coding sequence is TGTGCTAGTGTCAGATCCGCGGATCAGCCCCAGCATTTT.

This clonotype was seen a few times. This chain joins TRBV12-3 or TRBV12-4 and TRBJ2-1, with D perhaps TRBD1 or TRBD2 (5 bases each). V was cut by 6 bases and J by 0 bases, with 15 bases left in between. The CDR3 is 16 amino acids. This CDR3 is CASSSRDPSSYNEQFF. The CDR3 nucleotides read TGTGCCAGCAGCTCCCGGGACCCCAGCTCCTACAATGAGCAGTTCTTC.

This clonotype has just a few counts. This chain links TRBV5-1 with TRBJ2-1; D is uncertain. This CDR3 is 13 amino acids long. Trimming stripped 3 bases from V and 10 bases from J, with 14 bases between. Germline CDR1 reads SGHRS; CDR2 reads YFSETQ. This CDR3 is CASSSLEAGEQFF. The CDR3 DNA sequence: TGCGCCAGCAGCTCCCTAGAGGCCGGGGAGCAGTTCTTC.

The chain uses TRBV24-1 and TRBJ1-5; 7 positions match TRBD1. The V segment lost 3 bases and the J segment 0 bases; nucleotides outside the gene matches: 10. CDR3 length equals 18 residues. Looked up from germline, CDR1 is KGHDR and CDR2 is SFDVKD. CDR3 amino acids: CATSDHRGLGYSNQPQHF. CDR3 DNA sequence: TGTGCCACCAGTGATCACAGGGGCCTGGGCTATAGCAATCAGCCCCAGCATTTT.

The chain uses TRBV6-6 and TRBJ2-4; 7 bases line up with TRBD1. This CDR3 region has 12 residues. V dropped 5 bases and J dropped 7; count of bases not matched to a gene: 2. Germline V CDR1 and CDR2: MNHNY, SVGAGI (reference sequence). The CDR3 here is CASSVQGNIQYF. The CDR3 coding sequence is TGTGCCAGCAGTGTACAGGGGAACATTCAGTACTTC.

There are a few counts of this clonotype. This rearrangement joins TRBV6-4 to TRBJ2-7; D might be TRBD2 (5 bases). Germline V gene data show CDR1 as MRHNA and CDR2 as SNTAGT. This CDR3 contains 10 residues. Trimming cost V 9 bases and J 5 bases, with 8 bases left between them. The chain's CDR3 is CARGVDEQYF. In DNA, the CDR3 is TGTGCCAGGGGAGTGGACGAGCAGTACTTC.

For the CDR3, the DNA is TGTGCCACCAGCAGGGGGGGACAGCTCTATGGCTACACCTTC. Translating gives CATSRGGQLYGYTF. V gene TRBV15 combines with J gene TRBJ1-2; 7 positions match TRBD1. Looked up from germline, CDR1 is LNHNV and CDR2 is YYDKDF (reference sequence). The CDR3 has 14 residues. V gave up 3 bases and J gave up 4 bases; unmatched junction bases: 5.

The chain recombines TRBV24-1 with TRBJ2-1; D is unresolved. Trimming left V 1 base short and J 6 bases short, with 9 bases between. Germline CDR1 and CDR2: KGHDR and SFDVKD. CDR3 size: 14 residues. In nucleotides, the CDR3 is TGTGCCACCAGTGATTTCTCGGACCTCAATGAGCAGTTCTTC. Residues: CATSDFSDLNEQFF.

The chain recombines TRBV10-3 with TRBJ1-5; the D gene is possibly TRBD1 (5 bases). From germline, CDR1 is ENHRY and CDR2 SYGVKD. Trimming left V 4 bases short and J 11 bases short, with 9 bases between. This CDR3 has 11 amino acids. This CDR3 is CAISGGGAQHF. In DNA, the CDR3 is TGTGCCATCAGTGGGGGGGGAGCCCAGCATTTT.

The sample holds a few counts of this clonotype. The CDR3 protein is CASSLADYNEQFF. The CDR3 coding sequence is TGTGCCAGCAGCTTAGCGGACTACAATGAGCAGTTCTTC. The V gene is TRBV7-9, the J gene TRBJ2-1, with D unresolved. V gave up 0 bases and J gave up 3 bases, with 3 bases separating them. From germline, CDR1 is SEHNR and CDR2 FQNEAQ (reference sequence). CDR3 length equals 13 residues. Based on the CDR3 plus reference TRBV7-9 and TRBJ2-1, the full variable domain is DTGVSQNPRHKITKRGQNVTFRCDPISEHNRLYWYRQTLGQGPEFLTYFQNEAQLEKSRLLSDRFSAERPKGSFSTLEIQRTEQGDSAMYLCASSLADYNEQFFGPGTRLTVL.

In this sample, this clonotype turned up a few times. The chain links TRBV24-1 to TRBJ2-7; D is possibly TRBD1 (5 bases). Germline lookup yields CDR1 KGHDR and CDR2 SFDVKD. This CDR3 comprises 13 residues. V shed 4 bases and J shed 7 bases, with 13 bases lying between them. CDR3 sequence: CATSEGRAWEQYF. CDR3 sequence (DNA): TGTGCCACCAGTGAGGGCAGGGCCTGGGAGCAGTACTTC.

The V gene is TRBV12-3 or TRBV12-4, the J gene TRBJ2-1, with 7 bases fitting TRBD2. V lost 2 bases and J lost 4; bases outside the gene matches: 5. The CDR3 totals 15 residues. This chain's CDR3 is CASSLLAGLYNEQFF. For the CDR3, the DNA is TGTGCCAGCAGTTTATTAGCGGGCCTGTACAATGAGCAGTTCTTC.